Listed below are T cell receptor beta chains from one sample, sequenced in a study of cytomegalovirus exposure and HLA in healthy donors. Generated by immunoSEQ multiplex PCR, the TCRdb table keeps only in-frame clones and is missing some. The clone table shows tens of thousands of clones, with the ten largest holding about 24%. Sequenced material: PBMCs. Receptor source: a man aged 35 to 55 in good health and CMV-seropositive. Both conserved end residues are part of each CDR3. A D gene is named only where the DNA matches it firmly.

TRBJ2-7	TRBV7-3	TRBD1	TGTGCCAGCAGCTTACAGCAGGGGGCCGAGCAGTACTTC	CASSLQQGAEQYF
TRBJ2-1	TRBV9	-	TGTGCCAGCAGCGTCCAGGGATTGAATGAGCAGTTCTTC	CASSVQGLNEQFF
TRBJ2-7	TRBV10-3	-	TGTGCCATCAGTGAGGTAGGACAGAAGTACGAGCAGTACTTC	CAISEVGQKYEQYF
TRBJ1-1	TRBV6-6	TRBD1	TGTGCCAGCAGTCCGGACAGGGGGGACGCTTTCTTT	CASSPDRGDAFF
TRBJ2-7	TRBV18	TRBD2	TGTGCCAGCTCAGGTGGAGGGACTAGCGGGGGTCACTCCTACGAGCAGTACTTC	CASSGGGTSGGHSYEQYF
TRBJ2-2	TRBV19	TRBD1	TGTGCCACCAAAACCGGACAGGGGGCGGCGAACACCGGGGAGCTGTTTTTT	CATKTGQGAANTGELFF
TRBJ2-3	TRBV29-1	-	TGCAGCGTCTCGGCCGGCGGGGACACAGATACGCAGTATTTT	CSVSAGGDTDTQYF
TRBJ2-7	TRBV6-1	-	TGTGCCAGCAGTGAGGTATGGGAGGACGAGCAGTACTTC	CASSEVWEDEQYF
TRBJ2-2	TRBV4-1	TRBD2	TGCGCCAGCAGCCAAGGGGGACTAGCCACCGGGGAGCTGTTTTTT	CASSQGGLATGELFF
TRBJ1-1	TRBV7-9	-	TGTGCCAGCAGCTTCTCAGGTTTGCCTGAAGCTTTCTTT	CASSFSGLPEAFF
TRBJ1-1	TRBV11-2	TRBD1	TGTGCCAGCAGCTTCTCCGGACAGGGCGGGAACACTGAAGCTTTCTTT	CASSFSGQGGNTEAFF
TRBJ2-5	TRBV28	TRBD2	TGTGCCATAAACCTCCGAGGGACTAGCGGGGGGGAGACCCAGTACTTC	CAINLRGTSGGETQYF
TRBJ2-7	TRBV29-1	TRBD1	TGCAGCGTTGAAGCGCCAGGGGGATCTCGTTACGAGCAGTACTTC	CSVEAPGGSRYEQYF
TRBJ2-3	TRBV30	-	TGTGCCTGGAGTGTACGGTCAGATACGCAGTATTTT	CAWSVRSDTQYF
TRBJ1-3	TRBV9	-	TGTGCCAGCAGCGTAAATACAGGGTCTGGAAACACCATATATTTT	CASSVNTGSGNTIYF
TRBJ2-5	TRBV28	TRBD2	TGTGCCAGCAGTTTACGGCTAGCGGGAGGCCCGGGGGCGAAGACCCAGTACTTC	CASSLRLAGGPGAKTQYF
TRBJ1-1	TRBV30	TRBD1	TGTGCCTGGATTCGGACAGGGGGGGAAGCTTTCTTT	CAWIRTGGEAFF
TRBJ2-3	TRBV6-1	TRBD2	TGTGCCAGCAATAGAGCGGGGGCCCCAGGTACGCAGTATTTT	CASNRAGAPGTQYF
TRBJ1-5	TRBV28	TRBD1	TGTGCCAGCAGTACCGCAGGGGGAAGTACTGAGCCCCAGCATTTT	CASSTAGGSTEPQHF
TRBJ1-2	TRBV6-5	TRBD1	TGTGCCAGCAGTTACACGGGACAGGGCTCTGGCTACAACTTC	CASSYTGQGSGYNF
TRBJ1-3	TRBV7-9	-	TGTGCCAGCAGCTACGCGGAGGGGTCACCGTCTGGAAACACCATATATTTT	CASSYAEGSPSGNTIYF
TRBJ2-5	TRBV11-3	TRBD1	TGTGCCAGCAGCACACAGGGGGGCCAAGAGACCCAGTACTTC	CASSTQGGQETQYF
TRBJ1-6	TRBV28	-	TGTGCCAGCTACAGGAAACAGGGACATTCACCCCTCCACTTT	CASYRKQGHSPLHF
TRBJ1-2	TRBV5-1	-	TGCGCCAGCAGCCCCCTGTTCTCTGCGGGGGGCTACACCTTC	CASSPLFSAGGYTF
TRBJ2-7	TRBV6-5	-	TGTGCCAGCAGTACTAGCTTTTCCTCCTACGAGCAGTACTTC	CASSTSFSSYEQYF
TRBJ2-1	TRBV10-1	TRBD2	TGCGCCAGCAGTGCGTCTAGCGGGACCGAGCAGTTCTTC	CASSASSGTEQFF